Shown below are 8 T cell receptor beta chains from a single sample sequenced in a study of blood T cell repertoires in COVID-19. TCRdb's copy holds only in-frame clones and misses some; the assay was immunoSEQ multiplex PCR. This table holds around 260,000 clones, over 75% found once. Sequenced sample: PBMCs or T cells enriched from blood (not recorded which). Every receptor here comes from a woman under 40 who had recovered from COVID-19.

The chain carries TRBV5-1 and TRBJ2-1; TRBD2 matches at 8 bases. The V gene end was trimmed by 1 base and the J gene end by 4 bases; junction bases not matched to a gene: 13. The CDR3 spans 18 residues. Germline CDR1 is SGHRS and CDR2 is YFSETQ. The CDR3 loop is CASSLNIPGGILYNEQFF. The CDR3 DNA sequence: TGCGCCAGCAGCTTGAACATTCCGGGAGGGATTTTGTACAATGAGCAGTTCTTC.

The chain combines TRBV6-5 with TRBJ2-2; D is possibly TRBD2 (6 bases). Looked up from germline, CDR1 is MNHEY and CDR2 is SVGAGI. Deletions cut 7 bases from V and 0 bases from J, with 12 bases between. The CDR3 extends over 15 amino acids. Written as DNA, the CDR3 is TGTGCCAGCACCGGACTACTTTCGAACACCGGGGAGCTGTTTTTT. Its translation: CASTGLLSNTGELFF.

The CDR3 protein is CASSELTNLAKNIQYF. The DNA of the CDR3 is TGTGCCAGCAGTGAATTAACAAACCTAGCCAAAAACATTCAGTACTTC. The chain uses TRBV6-1 and TRBJ2-4; no definite D call. Trimming cost V 2 bases and J 0 bases, with 11 bases left between them. In germline, CDR1 is MNHNS, CDR2 SASEGT. CDR3 length: 16 amino acids.

The chain joins TRBV5-6 to TRBJ1-3; tentative D call: TRBD1 (5 bases). V lost 4 bases and J 2 bases, leaving 10 bases between the germline ends. The CDR3 has 14 amino acids. Germline lookup yields CDR1 SGHDT and CDR2 YYEEEE. The CDR3 here is CASSRQSPGNTIYF. The CDR3 coding sequence is TGTGCCAGCAGCCGACAGTCCCCTGGAAACACCATATATTTT.

The rearrangement joins TRBV27 to TRBJ2-2; maybe TRBD2 (6 bases). The CDR3 has 15 residues. V lost 6 bases to trimming and J lost 7 bases, with 18 bases between them. In germline, CDR1 is MNHEY, CDR2 SMNVEV (reference sequence). The CDR3: CASRTGGWGIGELFF. CDR3 in DNA: TGTGCCAGCAGGACCGGGGGTTGGGGTATCGGGGAGCTGTTTTTT.

This chain uses TRBV1 with TRBJ2-7; no DNA check was done on the table's D call, TRBD2. TRBV1 has pseudogene status. This CDR3 comprises 16 residues. As DNA, the CDR3 is TGCACCAGCAGCCAGACCTATGGAGCGGGAGCGGACGAGCAGTACTTC. Protein sequence: CTSSQTYGAGADEQYF.

The V and J genes are TRBV5-1 and TRBJ2-3, with 7 positions matching TRBD1. The CDR3 spans 15 residues. CDR1 is SGHRS, CDR2 YFSETQ, per germline. V shed 5 bases, J shed 1 base, and the junction held 7 bases outside the gene matches. The CDR3 DNA follows: TGCGCCAGCAGTCACCGGGACAGTCGCACAGATACGCAGTATTTT. It specifies CASSHRDSRTDTQYF. The whole variable domain, remainder taken from reference TRBV5-1 and TRBJ2-3, is KAGVTQTPRYLIKTRGQQVTLSCSPISGHRSVSWYQQTPGQGLQFLFEYFSETQRNKGNFPGRFSGRQFSNSRSEMNVSTLELGDSALYLCASSHRDSRTDTQYFGPGTRLTVL.

This rearrangement joins TRBV3-1 (or the pseudogene TRBV3-2) to TRBJ2-7; TRBD2 matches at 9 bases. CDR3 size: 15 residues. J lost 1 base, V lost 4 bases, and 5 bases had no gene match. Germline assignment: CDR1 LGHDT and CDR2 YNNKEL (reference sequence). CDR3 bases: TGTGCCAGCAGCCCCGGCGGGGGGGGGTCCTACGAGCAGTACTTC. Protein: CASSPGGGGSYEQYF.